In this sample, the clone carrying this TCR beta chain turned up a few times. Its antigen remains unidentified. The CDR3 is made up of 14 amino acids. Per germline, CDR1 LNHNV and CDR2 YYDKDF (reference sequence). The V and J ends lost 0 bases and 4 bases respectively, with 6 bases between them. Both peripheral blood and punch biopsies of lesional scalp skin were obtained from patients who had alopecia areata. This sample stems from a study of CD8+ T cells in alopecia areata. Study-level background: Tofacitinib ran for 6 to 18 months before 6 months off drug.

Extracted RNA was reverse transcribed into cDNA, the sequencing template. The protocol was immunoSEQ multiplex PCR, while the TCRdb copy is restricted to in-frame clones and leaves out a portion. The sample consists of about 130,000 clones, 45% to 50% of them appearing once. Notes on the study in general: Relative to normal scalp, lesional scalp, especially alopecia totalis/universalis, showed higher clonality. Resident alphabeta T cells of normal skin are also sequenced in scalp samples.

Material: CD8+ T cells sorted from blood, obtained at week 0. The origin of this receptor is a human donor with alopecia areata. The chain recombines TRBV15 with TRBJ2-2, with D perhaps TRBD1 or TRBD2 (5 bases each). The CDR3 nucleotides read TGTGCCACCAGCAGAGATGGGGGCACCGGGGAGCTGTTTTTT. Its translation: CATSRDGGTGELFF.